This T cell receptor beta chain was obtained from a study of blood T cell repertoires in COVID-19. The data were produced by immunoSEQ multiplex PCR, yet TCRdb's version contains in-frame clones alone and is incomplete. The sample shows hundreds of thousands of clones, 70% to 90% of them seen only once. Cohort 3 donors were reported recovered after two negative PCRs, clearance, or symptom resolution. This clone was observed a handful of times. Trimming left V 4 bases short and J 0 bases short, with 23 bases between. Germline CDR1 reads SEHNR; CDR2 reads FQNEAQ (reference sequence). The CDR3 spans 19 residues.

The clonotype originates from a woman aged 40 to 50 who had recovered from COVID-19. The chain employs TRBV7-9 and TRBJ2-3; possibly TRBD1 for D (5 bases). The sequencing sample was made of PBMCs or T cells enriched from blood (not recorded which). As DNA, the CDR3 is TGTGCCAGCAGCTCCGGCCCCCCTTTTGGGGCGTCTAGCACAGATACGCAGTATTTT. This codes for CASSSGPPFGASSTDTQYF.